The next 31 T cell receptor beta chains were all read from a single sample in a study of T cells in women clearing cervical HPV infection. The repertoire was sequenced with immunoSEQ multiplex PCR; TCRdb's copy has only in-frame clones and lacks some. The sample data list over 30,000 clones. The sample comprised blood buffy coat. The receptors derive from a woman aged 18-70 years with a cervical HPV16 infection that either progressed to CIN3+ or cleared (not recorded which).

By frequency, this clone registers medium-sized. Sequencing ends 3 residues short of the CDR3 end; the germline J gene provides the rest. The chain employs TRBV29-1 and TRBJ2-4; D is ambiguous. From germline, CDR1 is SQVTM and CDR2 ANQGSEA. V lost 0 bases, J lost 7 bases, and 10 bases lay in between. This CDR3 contains 13 residues. The DNA read from the CDR3 is TGCAGCGTTGAAGATGTGGGCGTGAACATT. This encodes CSVEDVGVNI. The full CDR3 protein is CSVEDVGVNIQYF.

For this clone: The CDR3 extends 3 residues past the end of the read, so its final part is completed from the germline J gene. The rearrangement joins TRBV19 to TRBJ2-4; 7 bases are a match to TRBD1. J lost 4 bases, V lost 2 bases, and 8 bases had no gene match. The CDR3 is made up of 16 amino acids. Germline V CDR1 and CDR2: LNHDA, SQIVND (reference sequence). The part of the CDR3 DNA that was read is TGTGCCAGTAGTATACCCGGACAGGAGAAAAAAAACATT. This codes for CASSIPGQEKKNI. The CDR3 in full is CASSIPGQEKKNIQYF.

About this clone itself: The CDR3 goes on 3 residues after the read ends, and that part is filled in from the germline J gene. The V call is TRBV18, the J call TRBJ2-4; no clear D gene. The germline V gene has CDR1 KGHSH and CDR2 LQKENI. The CDR3 is made up of 15 amino acids. The part of the CDR3 DNA that was read is TGTGCCAGCTCACCATACGGCAGCCCGAACTATGGT. It translates to CASSPYGSPNYG. The full CDR3 reads CASSPYGSPNYGQYF.

As for this clone: The read gets to within 3 residues of the CDR3 end, and the germline J gene fills in the rest. V is TRBV10-3 and J is TRBJ2-5; 10 bases are a match to TRBD2. Trimming cost V 3 bases and J 3 bases; bases outside gene matches: 10. CDR3 size: 17 residues. Germline assignment: CDR1 ENHRY and CDR2 SYGVKD. The CDR3: CAISEIRSGGREETQYF. The sequenced part of the CDR3 DNA is TGTGCCATCAGTGAAATCCGTAGCGGGGGGCGAGAAGAGACC.

Incomplete CDR3 DNA: TGTGCCAGCAGCTTAGGACAGGGGGCAGGTGGC. It yields the protein CASSLGQGAGG. The full-length CDR3 reads as CASSLGQGAGGYTF. The V gene is TRBV11-2, the J gene TRBJ1-2, with 10 bases lining up with TRBD1. The CDR3 end lies 3 residues beyond the end of the read and is filled in from the germline J gene. Germline V gene sequence: CDR1 SGHAT, CDR2 FQNNGV. V gave up 1 base and J gave up 7 bases; unmatched junction bases: 3. The CDR3 is 14 amino acids.

Concerning this clone itself: The read comes to an end 3 residues before the CDR3 does, leaving the germline J gene to fill in the end. The rearrangement joins TRBV13 to TRBJ1-1, with 7 bases identical to TRBD1. V dropped 0 bases and J dropped 0; count of bases not matched to a gene: 7. Germline values: CDR1 PRHDT, CDR2 FYEKMQ (reference sequence). The CDR3 has 17 residues. The CDR3 here is CASSLGLTGVVNTEAFF. The part of the CDR3 DNA that was read is TGTGCCAGCAGCTTAGGCCTAACAGGGGTGGTGAACACTGAA.

In the case of this clone: The CDR3 goes on 3 residues after the read ends, and that part is filled in from the germline J gene. The rearrangement uses TRBV18 and TRBJ2-1; TRBD2 might be the D (6 bases). Looked up from germline, CDR1 is KGHSH and CDR2 is LQKENI. Trimming stripped 3 bases from V and 4 bases from J, with 13 bases between. The CDR3 spans 15 residues. CDR3 protein: CASSPDRRGYNEQFF. Incomplete CDR3 DNA: TGTGCCAGCTCACCCGACCGCCGGGGGTACAATGAG.

Concerning this clone itself: Read coverage stops 3 residues before the CDR3 terminus; the germline J gene supplies the remainder. The V and J genes are TRBV18 and TRBJ1-2; no reliable D call. Germline V gene lookup returns CDR1 KGHSH and CDR2 LQKENI. The CDR3 totals 15 residues. CDR3 sequence reads: CASSHSQDSSYDYTF. Incomplete CDR3 DNA: TGTGCCAGCTCCCACTCTCAAGATAGCTCCTACGAC.

In regard to this clone: The read ends 3 residues before the CDR3 terminus; that terminus is restored from the germline J gene. This chain connects TRBV5-6 to TRBJ2-3; tentative D call: TRBD1 (6 bases). Germline V gene sequence: CDR1 SGHDT, CDR2 YYEEEE. The CDR3 spans 14 residues. The CDR3 here is CASSRTGSNQPQYF. Partial CDR3 DNA: TGTGCCAGCAGCCGCACAGGGTCCAATCAGCCG.

In regard to this clone: The CDR3 end is not reached by the read, which stops 3 residues before it; the germline J gene fills it in. This chain links TRBV19 with TRBJ1-5, with D perhaps TRBD1 (5 bases). Trimming left V 0 bases short and J 7 bases short, with 16 bases between. The CDR3 totals 16 residues. Per germline, CDR1 LNHDA and CDR2 SQIVND (reference sequence). The sequenced CDR3 bases are TGTGCCAGTAGTATAGAAAGGACACTTAGGCACCAGCCC. Its protein product is CASSIERTLRHQP. The CDR3 in its entirety is CASSIERTLRHQPQHF.

With respect to this clone: The observed sequence ends 3 residues before the CDR3 terminus, with the missing tail filled in from the germline J gene. This chain joins TRBV14 and TRBJ2-7; 8 nucleotides agree with TRBD1. The CDR3 totals 15 residues. Unmatched junction bases numbered 4, after V lost 1 base and J lost 2 bases. CDR1 is SGHDN, CDR2 FVKESK, per germline. CDR3 DNA (partial): TGTGCCAGCAGCCAAGGGACAGGGAGCACCTACGAG. It codes for CASSQGTGSTYE. The full CDR3 protein reads CASSQGTGSTYEQYF.

In the case of this clone: The CDR3 end is not reached by the read, which stops 3 residues before it; the germline J gene fills it in. This chain connects TRBV18 to TRBJ2-7, with D possibly TRBD1 on 5 matching bases. Between the trimmed V and J ends, which lost 6 bases and 3 bases, there was a span of 9 bases. Germline-derived CDR1 and CDR2 are KGHSH and LQKENI. The CDR3 loop spans 12 amino acids. The DNA read from the CDR3 is TGTGCCAGCTCCAGGGATTACTACGAG. Translated, it gives CASSRDYYE. The whole CDR3 protein reads CASSRDYYEQYF.

About this clone: The junction and the germline gene differ at one end; a read error may be behind it. The CDR3 end lies 3 residues beyond the end of the read and is filled in from the germline J gene. The J gene is TRBJ2-1, the V gene TRBV7-9, with 12 bases matching TRBD2. The CDR3 totals 14 residues. CDR1 is SEHNR, CDR2 FQNEAQ, per germline (reference sequence). CDR3 bases read: TGTGCCAGCAGCCTAGCGGGGGGGCTCAATGAG. This translates into CASSLAGGLNE. The CDR3 in full is CASSLAGGLNEQFF.

As to this clone: With the read ending 3 residues before the CDR3 end, the germline J gene is used to fill in that end. V and J are TRBV6-1 and TRBJ1-2, with D possibly matching TRBD1 (6 bases). The germline CDR1 and CDR2 sequences are MNHNS and SASEGT. Trimming left V 2 bases short and J 6 bases short, with 13 bases between. The CDR3 sequence is 14 residues long. The CDR3 protein is CASSEQQGRDGYTF. CDR3 DNA (partial): TGTGCCAGCAGTGAACAACAGGGCAGGGATGGC.

Concerning this clone: The missing CDR3 end, 3 residues past where the read stops, is filled in from the germline J gene. The chain recombines TRBV20-1 with TRBJ2-1; D possibly corresponds to TRBD1 (5 bases). The CDR3 is 14 amino acids. Germline assignment: CDR1 DFQATT and CDR2 SNEGSKA (reference sequence). V was shortened by 0 bases and J by 6 bases, with 12 bases between the two germline ends. The CDR3 sequence: CSARDLGHSNEQFF. The CDR3 bases that were read are TGCAGTGCTAGAGATCTTGGACACTCCAATGAG.

Regarding this clone: The read terminates 3 residues before the CDR3 end, so the remaining end is supplied by the germline J gene. The chain uses TRBV5-1 and TRBJ2-7, with D perhaps matching TRBD1 (6 bases). V was pared by 4 bases and J by 3 bases, with 14 bases between. Germline assignment: CDR1 SGHRS and CDR2 YFSETQ. The CDR3 covers 14 residues. CDR3: CASSGGTLGYEQYF. The sequenced part of the CDR3 DNA is TGCGCCAGCAGCGGGGGCACCCTAGGCTACGAG.

A remark on this clone: The observed sequence ends 3 residues before the CDR3 terminus, with the missing tail filled in from the germline J gene. The V call is TRBV30, the J call TRBJ1-4; no reliable D call. The CDR3 spans 13 residues. Germline V gene data show CDR1 as GTSNPN and CDR2 as SVGIG (reference sequence). V was cut by 2 bases and J by 4 bases, with 8 bases left in between. The CDR3 is CAWSSLSNEKLFF. The part of the CDR3 DNA that was read is TGTGCCTGGAGTTCGCTTAGTAATGAAAAA.

The CDR3 DNA, read in part, is TGTGCCAGCAGCCTACGACAGGAATACTATGGC. Translation gives CASSLRQEYYG. The CDR3 in its entirety is CASSLRQEYYGYTF. The V and J genes are TRBV7-2 and TRBJ1-2, with a possible D match to TRBD1 (6 bases). Read sequence stops 3 residues before the CDR3 end, and the germline J gene provides the missing end. CDR1 and CDR2 (germline): SGHTA, FQGNSA. The V and J ends lost 5 bases and 3 bases respectively, with 13 bases between them. The CDR3 is 14 residues long.

Concerning this clone itself: The observed sequence ends 3 residues before the CDR3 terminus, with the missing tail filled in from the germline J gene. The chain carries TRBV18 and TRBJ1-2, with D possibly TRBD1 on 5 matching bases. The CDR3 contains 14 residues. CDR1 and CDR2 (germline): KGHSH, LQKENI. The CDR3 region is CASSPRTNPYDYTF. CDR3 DNA, as far as it was read: TGTGCCAGCTCACCACGGACAAATCCCTACGAC.

With respect to this clone: The read is 3 residues too short to cover the CDR3 end, so that end is filled in from the germline J gene. The J gene is TRBJ2-7, the V gene TRBV19; 7 bases align to TRBD1. Per the germline V gene, CDR1 is LNHDA and CDR2 is SQIVND (reference sequence). V trimming: 7 bases; J trimming: 5 bases; junction bases outside the gene matches: 8. The CDR3 is made up of 13 amino acids. The CDR3 bases that were read are TGTGCCAGTAAAAGACAGGGAACCAACGAG. It specifies CASKRQGTNE. The full CDR3 reads CASKRQGTNEQYF.

A note on this clone: The read ends 3 residues shy of where the CDR3 ends; the end is completed using the germline J gene. The chain uses TRBV6-2 or TRBV6-3 and TRBJ1-2; maybe TRBD1 (6 bases). The CDR3 runs to 16 residues. CDR1 and CDR2 from the germline V gene are MNHEY and SVGEGT. The sequenced CDR3 bases are TGTGCCAGCAGTTACTCTCGGGGGGCACGGGGAGATACC. Amino acid sequence: CASSYSRGARGDT. The complete CDR3 reads CASSYSRGARGDTYTF.

Concerning this clone: The read halts 3 residues ahead of the CDR3 end, with the missing end drawn from the germline J gene. The V and J genes are TRBV5-1 and TRBJ2-3; D might be TRBD1 or TRBD2, each matching 7 bases. This CDR3 is 18 amino acids long. Looked up from germline, CDR1 is SGHRS and CDR2 is YFSETQ. V lost 4 bases to trimming and J lost 0 bases, with 21 bases between them. This CDR3 reads CASSPGHRGGGSTDTQYF. The sequenced CDR3 bases are TGCGCCAGCAGCCCAGGGCACAGGGGAGGGGGCAGCACAGATACG.

For this clone: One junction end does not reproduce the germline sequence, and a read error may be involved. The read ends 3 residues before the CDR3 terminus; that terminus is restored from the germline J gene. The chain combines TRBV7-8 with TRBJ2-2; 9 bases are a match to TRBD2. CDR3 length equals 17 residues. Germline V gene sequence: CDR1 SGHVS, CDR2 FQNEAQ. The part of the CDR3 DNA that was read is TGTGCCAGCAGCTTAGCGCCAGCGGGGGGTCAAACCGAGGAG. This sequence encodes CASSLAPAGGQTEE. The whole CDR3 protein reads CASSLAPAGGQTEELFF.

CDR3 region: CASSLIGGDSYNEQFF. Partial CDR3 DNA: TGCGCCAGCAGCTTGATAGGGGGCGATTCCTACAATGAG. The rearrangement links TRBV5-1 to TRBJ2-1; 7 nucleotides align to TRBD1. The DNA ends 3 residues before the CDR3 does, and the rest of the CDR3 is filled in from the germline J gene. There are 16 residues in the CDR3. With V trimmed by 1 base and J by 1 base, 5 bases remained unmatched. The germline CDR1 and CDR2 sequences are SGHRS and YFSETQ.

Concerning this clone itself: The read halts 3 residues ahead of the CDR3 end, with the missing end drawn from the germline J gene. The V gene is TRBV5-1, the J gene TRBJ1-4, with D perhaps matching TRBD1 (5 bases). The CDR3 runs to 14 residues. The V and J ends lost 3 bases and 7 bases respectively, with 13 bases between them. Germline V lookup: CDR1 SGHRS, CDR2 YFSETQ. The sequenced part of the CDR3 DNA is TGCGCCAGCAGCTCAAGGGGTTATGGTGAAAAA. This sequence encodes CASSSRGYGEK. From start to end, the CDR3 is CASSSRGYGEKLFF.

The CDR3 here is CASSEGQFNTEAFF. The CDR3 DNA, read in part, is TGTGCCAGTAGTGAGGGACAGTTTAACACTGAA. V is TRBV19 and J is TRBJ1-1; the match to TRBD1 covers 7 bases. Sequencing ends 3 residues short of the CDR3 end; the germline J gene provides the rest. CDR1 and CDR2 from the germline V gene are LNHDA and SQIVND (reference sequence). The J segment lost 2 bases and the V segment lost 5 bases, leaving 5 bases of the junction unmatched. CDR3 length: 14 amino acids.

With regard to this clone: The CDR3 end is not reached by the read, which stops 3 residues before it; the germline J gene fills it in. The chain links TRBV20-1 to TRBJ1-4; unclear D gene. CDR1 DFQATT and CDR2 SNEGSKA come from the germline V gene (reference sequence). The CDR3 loop spans 15 amino acids. Trimming pared 5 bases from V and 5 bases from J, leaving 18 bases between. Partial CDR3 DNA: TGCAGTGCTCCCGACAAAAACAGTGAGAATGAAAAA. It encodes CSAPDKNSENEK. The CDR3, in full, reads CSAPDKNSENEKLFF.

About this clone itself: The read ends 3 residues early relative to the CDR3; the germline J gene fills the gap. Within the sample, other DNA sequences also encode this same CDR3. The V gene is TRBV25-1, the J gene TRBJ2-5; D possibly corresponds to TRBD1 (6 bases). CDR3 length: 14 residues. Germline CDR1 reads MGHDK; CDR2 reads SYGVNS. The V end was cut by 3 bases, the J end by 2 bases, with 10 bases between. The CDR3 sequence is CASSERTEQETQYF. The sequenced part of the CDR3 DNA is TGTGCCAGCAGTGAGCGGACAGAACAAGAGACC.

Remarks on this clone: The read comes to an end 3 residues before the CDR3 does, leaving the germline J gene to fill in the end. The rearrangement joins TRBV5-1 to TRBJ1-2; maybe TRBD1 (6 bases). This CDR3 comprises 13 residues. Germline V gene sequence: CDR1 SGHRS, CDR2 YFSETQ. Trimming pared 5 bases from V and 7 bases from J, leaving 15 bases between. The covered CDR3 bases are TGCGCCAGCAGGGCTGGGACAAAACCTGGC. Translated: CASRAGTKPG. The whole CDR3 is CASRAGTKPGYTF.

Of note for this clone: The sequence runs out 3 residues before the end of the CDR3; the remainder is reconstructed from the germline J gene. J is TRBJ2-7 and V is TRBV20-1; 7 nucleotides line up with TRBD1. The germline gives CDR1 DFQATT, CDR2 SNEGSKA (reference sequence). V shed 2 bases, J shed 0 bases, and the junction held 7 bases outside the gene matches. The CDR3 has 15 residues. The DNA read from the CDR3 is TGCAGTGCTAGACTCTCGGACAGGAGCTCCTACGAG. Encoded protein: CSARLSDRSSYE. The entire CDR3 protein is CSARLSDRSSYEQYF.

About this clone itself: The read ends 3 residues early relative to the CDR3; the germline J gene fills the gap. The V gene is TRBV7-8, the J gene TRBJ1-5; 7 positions agree with TRBD1. The CDR3 length is 18 residues. In germline, CDR1 is SGHVS, CDR2 FQNEAQ. V gave up 3 bases and J gave up 0 bases; unmatched junction bases: 11. The sequenced part of the CDR3 DNA is TGTGCCAGCAGCTTTCGGACAGGCAGTGTTTATAGCAATCAGCCC. Its protein product is CASSFRTGSVYSNQP. The full CDR3 protein reads CASSFRTGSVYSNQPQHF.